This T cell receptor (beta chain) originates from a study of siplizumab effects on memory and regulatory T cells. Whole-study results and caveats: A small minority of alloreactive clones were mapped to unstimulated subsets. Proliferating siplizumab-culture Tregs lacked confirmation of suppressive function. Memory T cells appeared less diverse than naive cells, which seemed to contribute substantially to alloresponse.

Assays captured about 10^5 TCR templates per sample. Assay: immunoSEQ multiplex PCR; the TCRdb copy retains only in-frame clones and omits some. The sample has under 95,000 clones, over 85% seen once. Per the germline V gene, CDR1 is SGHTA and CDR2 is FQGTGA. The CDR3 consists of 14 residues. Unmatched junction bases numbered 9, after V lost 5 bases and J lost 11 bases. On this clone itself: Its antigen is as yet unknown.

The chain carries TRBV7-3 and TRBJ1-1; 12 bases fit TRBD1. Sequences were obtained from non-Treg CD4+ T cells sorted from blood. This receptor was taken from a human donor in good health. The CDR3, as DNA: TGTGCCAGCAGCCCTGAGGGACAGGGGGCGCAGGCTTTCTTT. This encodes CASSPEGQGAQAFF.